This TCR beta chain was obtained from a study of T cells in localized non-small cell lung cancer. This CDR3 region has 18 residues. V was clipped by 0 bases and J by 2 bases, with 15 bases between them. Germline V gene sequence: CDR1 SGHRS, CDR2 YFSETQ. The method was immunoSEQ multiplex PCR; TCRdb's version includes in-frame clones alone and lacks a portion of them. The table records more than 30,000 clones, about nine tenths of them present only once. The clonotype comes from a man aged 35 to 70 with stage III lung adenocarcinoma. The chain couples TRBV5-1 to TRBJ2-6; D gene unclear. This specimen was peripheral blood mononuclear cells, taken before any cancer treatment. The CDR3 sequence: CASSLVQTTEPGANVLTF. The CDR3 DNA follows: TGCGCCAGCAGCTTGGTACAGACGACGGAACCTGGGGCCAACGTCCTGACTTTC.